What follows describes a single T cell receptor (beta chain). This clonotype was observed many times. Its antigen is currently not known. The record has no base qualities; no much larger clone is one base away. The time point tag for this specimen amounts to: blood at routine non-recurrence follow-up after resection. TCR sequencing used whole RNA extracted from tumor and nontumor lung tissue, or from cryopreserved PBMC samples, without cell sorting. Only patients for whom sufficient RNA was available from at least two tumor regions were selected for TCR sequencing. These data are taken from a study of spatial heterogeneity in lung cancer (dated by TCRdb to the late 2010s). About the full investigation: Donors were over 60 patients with early-stage, untreated non-small cell lung cancer from the lung TRACERx cohort. In the raw uncorrected reads, each unique combination of TCR and UMI appeared more than ten times on average. TCR alpha and beta repertoires were quantitatively compared across multiple tumor regions, matched nontumor lung and blood in non-small cell lung cancer. Nonsynonymous mutation counts, determined by whole-exome sequencing of tumor tissue, were related to TCR repertoire features. Follow-up PBMC samples were sequenced whenever available, with the median time to follow-up being two to three years after resection. More beta-chain than alpha-chain transcripts were consistently detected, likely reflecting higher beta-chain transcript abundance. At surgery, some 200 tumor regions, 61 to 65 matched nontumor lung samples and 45 to 60 PBMC samples were TCR-sequenced for both alpha and beta chains.

The paper's findings and limits, for the study overall: Only 13 to 15 patients were included in comparisons of baseline and follow-up blood repertoires. Ubiquitous expanded tumor TCRs were found in blood more often at tumor resection than at routine follow-up. Confirming at a functional level the hypothesis that regional TCRs recognize regional mutations was considered to require additional single-cell paired TCR alpha and beta sequencing.

The library was built by means of 5' RACE. The instrument given in TCRdb is NextSeq 500. The TCR library protocol attached a unique molecular identifier to each TCR cDNA molecule to allow correction of PCR and sequencing errors. The study's processing was this. TCR identification, UMI-based error correction and CDR3 extraction were performed with Decombinator tools. Expanded TCRs were defined as those above a frequency of 2 per 1,000, corresponding to the top 1% of the tumor frequency distribution. Each repertoire was subsampled 100 times to 5,000 TCRs, after which Renyi diversity was computed with the R vegan package. CDR3 similarity networks were built from amino acid triplet string-kernel similarity, connecting CDR3s with pairwise similarity above 0.82. TCRdb's own reprocessing of the public reads used fastp at Q25 and MiXCR and kept productive beta chains. Rows matching on CDR3 protein sequence are summarized as one entry with the most common DNA and genes. V and J calls and clone size were set by TCRdb, not the authors. The sample data list under 30,000 distinct CDR3 sequences, and approximately 5.6% of these were observed just once. The ten largest clones take up around a fifth of the sample.

Sequenced material: PBMCs, taken at follow-up. This clonotype was obtained from a male donor with early-stage non-small cell lung cancer.

DNA sequence: TGTGCCAGCAGCCCTGGGACAGCTCGGGATACGCAGTATTTT. Its protein reads: CASSPGTARDTQYF. Rearrangement joined TRBV7-9 to TRBJ2-3; 7 of the junction bases match TRBD1. Trimming removed 5 bases from V and 6 bases from J; the gene matches leave 8 bases unexplained. Its CDR3 holds 14 amino acids, cysteine through phenylalanine. Just the 42-base CDR3 DNA is kept, in frame starting at base 1. From a lookup of the germline V gene (reference sequence), CDR1 and CDR2 are SEHNR and FQNEAQ.